This T cell receptor beta chain was documented in a study of blood T cell repertoires in COVID-19. Study-level information: COVID-19 samples, acute and convalescent, were from the United States, Italy and Spain.

As to this clone: The junction differs from germline at one of its ends, possibly a read error.

Study processing details: How many nucleated cells were present was estimated from reference gene primer amplification. Only in-frame clones appear in the TCRdb table, and some are missing; sequencing was by immunoSEQ multiplex PCR. V, J and clone size derive from that table, while D and trimming were established from the DNA sequence. The sample consists of approximately 250,000 clones, around 90% of them appearing once. Sequencing input: PBMCs or T cells enriched from blood (not recorded which). The sequence derives from a middle-aged man who had been exposed to COVID-19.

The CDR3 DNA reads TGTGCCAGCAGTTACGGTAACAGAGAGAAAAACATTCAGTACTTT. Translating it yields CASSYGNREKNIQYF. The J gene is TRBJ2-4, the V gene TRBV6-6; no clear D gene. Per germline, CDR1 MNHNY and CDR2 SVGAGI (reference sequence). CDR3 size: 15 residues.